Listed here are 14 T cell receptor beta chains from one sample, sequenced in a study of neurological immune-mediated disorders. Each CDR3 protein is one row after TCRdb ran MiXCR on the 5' RACE reads. The table has tens of thousands of distinct CDR3 sequences, roughly 9% seen once; the top ten hold 1.5% to 2%. The specimen sequenced was PBMCs. The receptors derive from a man over 45 in good health.

This clonotype was counted many times. This chain connects TRBV7-8 to TRBJ2-1; weak D call: TRBD2 (6 bases). Germline V gives CDR1 SGHVS, CDR2 FQNEAQ. The CDR3 runs 15 residues. Trimming took off 5 bases at V and 3 bases at J, with 14 bases between the two ends. This CDR3 is CASSQGGGDYNEQFF. CDR3 DNA sequence: TGTGCCAGCAGCCAGGGCGGCGGGGACTACAATGAGCAGTTCTTC. Using reference TRBV7-8 and TRBJ2-1 for the parts outside the CDR3, the full variable domain is GAGVSQSPRYKVAKRGQDVALRCDPISGHVSLFWYQQALGQGPEFLTYFQNEAQLDKSGLPSDRFFAERPEGSVSTLKIQRTQQEDSAVYLCASSQGGGDYNEQFFGPGTRLTVL.

This clonotype was recorded many times. The chain joins TRBV3-1 to TRBJ2-2, with D possibly matching TRBD2 (5 bases). CDR1 LGHDT and CDR2 YNNKEL come from the germline V gene (reference sequence). The CDR3 contains 15 residues. Deletions cut 1 base from V and 6 bases from J, with 12 bases between. CDR3 sequence: CASSQGTSLSGELFF. CDR3 DNA: TGTGCCAGCAGCCAAGGGACTTCCCTATCCGGGGAGCTGTTTTTT.

This clonotype was observed a few times. The CDR3 reads CASSQGTSGSYEQYF. The CDR3 DNA is TGTGCCAGCAGCCAAGGGACTAGCGGGAGCTACGAGCAGTACTTC. The genes are TRBV14 and TRBJ2-7, with TRBD2 matching over 13 bases. The CDR3 is made up of 15 amino acids. CDR1 is SGHDN, CDR2 FVKESK, per germline. V dropped 1 base and J dropped 3; count of bases not matched to a gene: 0.

This clonotype was picked up many times. The J gene is TRBJ1-1, the V gene TRBV7-3; no firm D call. This CDR3 has 14 residues. From germline, CDR1 is SGHTA and CDR2 FQGTGA. Trimming removed 0 bases from V and 0 bases from J, with 5 bases in between. The chain's CDR3 is CASSLTSLNTEAFF. The CDR3 region has the DNA TGTGCCAGCAGCTTAACTTCCCTGAACACTGAAGCTTTCTTT.

For this clonotype: A much larger clone is a single base away; this may be a read error. CDR3 sequence (DNA): TGTGCCAGCAGCAGAAGCAGGACTTCACACCTCCACTTT. This sequence encodes CASSRSRTSHLHF. The V call is TRBV7-9, the J call TRBJ1-6; D remains ambiguous. The CDR3 totals 13 residues. Germline V gives CDR1 SEHNR, CDR2 FQNEAQ (reference sequence).

This clonotype appeared many times. The chain couples TRBV5-1 to TRBJ2-7; the match to TRBD1 covers 9 bases. The V gene end was trimmed by 2 bases and the J gene end by 6 bases; junction bases not matched to a gene: 9. Germline loops: CDR1 SGHRS, CDR2 YFSETQ. CDR3 length: 15 residues. The CDR3 here is CASSLGQGMMSEQYF. Here the CDR3 DNA reads TGCGCCAGCAGCTTAGGACAGGGGATGATGAGCGAGCAGTACTTC.

This clonotype showed up many times. The chain links TRBV5-1 to TRBJ2-7, with D maybe TRBD1 (6 bases). V was clipped by 4 bases and J by 5 bases, with 19 bases between them. The germline V gene encodes CDR1 SGHRS and CDR2 YFSETQ. The CDR3 contains 15 residues. The CDR3: CASSPQGQGRNEQYF. CDR3 nucleotide sequence: TGCGCCAGCAGCCCCCAGGGGCAGGGCCGCAACGAGCAGTACTTC.

This clonotype appeared many times. The chain carries TRBV6-6 and TRBJ1-5; 7 bases match TRBD1. Germline-derived CDR1 and CDR2 are MNHNY and SVGAGI (reference sequence). V trimming: 5 bases; J trimming: 6 bases; junction bases outside the gene matches: 4. The CDR3 is 13 residues long. The CDR3 spells CASSTGVLQPQHF. The CDR3 nucleotides are TGTGCCAGCAGTACAGGGGTTCTTCAGCCCCAGCATTTT.

This clonotype was observed many times. This chain links TRBV7-2 with TRBJ1-5, with D unresolved. The ends were cut back, 5 bases at V and 4 bases at J, with 12 bases in the middle. Germline CDR1 is SGHTA and CDR2 is FQGNSA. The CDR3 runs 14 residues. The CDR3: CASSPFNGNQPQHF. The CDR3 bases are TGTGCCAGCAGCCCCTTCAACGGTAATCAGCCCCAGCATTTT.

This clonotype came up many times. The chain combines TRBV12-3 or TRBV12-4 with TRBJ2-1, with D possibly matching TRBD2 (6 bases). The CDR3 consists of 17 residues. V gave up 6 bases and J gave up 0 bases, with 18 bases separating them. CDR3 in DNA: TGTGCCAGCAGCCCTGCTGCGGGACGACGCTCCTACAATGAGCAGTTCTTC. Its protein product is CASSPAAGRRSYNEQFF.

The chain couples TRBV7-9 to TRBJ2-1; 8 nucleotides line up with TRBD1. Losses at the gene ends were 5 bases for V and 6 bases for J; bases not matched to a gene: 12. The CDR3 consists of 16 residues. Germline-derived CDR1 and CDR2 are SEHNR and FQNEAQ (reference sequence). CDR3 loop: CASSRPGQGTTNEQFF. As DNA, the CDR3 is TGTGCCAGCAGCCGCCCAGGACAGGGAACTACCAATGAGCAGTTCTTC.

The table lists this clonotype with many counts. The rearrangement links TRBV20-1 to TRBJ2-7; either TRBD1 or TRBD2 may supply D (6 bases each). V lost 4 bases and J lost 9, with 25 bases in between. The CDR3 covers 15 residues. Germline CDR1 is DFQATT and CDR2 is SNEGSKA (reference sequence). The CDR3 DNA reads TGCAGTGCTATAGCTATTAGAACAGGTCCGGGGGCGCAGTACTTC. Protein product: CSAIAIRTGPGAQYF.

This clonotype was picked up many times. The chain links TRBV7-2 to TRBJ2-5; D is ambiguous. There are 13 residues in the CDR3. Trimming cost V 4 bases and J 5 bases, with 11 bases left between them. Germline-derived CDR1 and CDR2 are SGHTA and FQGNSA. The CDR3 spells CASSSKGGETQYF. CDR3 DNA: TGTGCCAGCAGCTCCAAGGGTGGCGAGACCCAGTACTTC.

CDR3 nucleotide sequence: TGTGCCAGCAGCCCGGGACGTAAGACCCAGTACTTC. This encodes CASSPGRKTQYF. This chain connects TRBV7-2 to TRBJ2-5; tentatively, D is TRBD1 or TRBD2 (5 bases each). CDR3 length: 12 amino acids. The V and J ends lost 5 bases and 6 bases respectively, with 10 bases between them. CDR1 and CDR2 from the germline V gene are SGHTA and FQGNSA.